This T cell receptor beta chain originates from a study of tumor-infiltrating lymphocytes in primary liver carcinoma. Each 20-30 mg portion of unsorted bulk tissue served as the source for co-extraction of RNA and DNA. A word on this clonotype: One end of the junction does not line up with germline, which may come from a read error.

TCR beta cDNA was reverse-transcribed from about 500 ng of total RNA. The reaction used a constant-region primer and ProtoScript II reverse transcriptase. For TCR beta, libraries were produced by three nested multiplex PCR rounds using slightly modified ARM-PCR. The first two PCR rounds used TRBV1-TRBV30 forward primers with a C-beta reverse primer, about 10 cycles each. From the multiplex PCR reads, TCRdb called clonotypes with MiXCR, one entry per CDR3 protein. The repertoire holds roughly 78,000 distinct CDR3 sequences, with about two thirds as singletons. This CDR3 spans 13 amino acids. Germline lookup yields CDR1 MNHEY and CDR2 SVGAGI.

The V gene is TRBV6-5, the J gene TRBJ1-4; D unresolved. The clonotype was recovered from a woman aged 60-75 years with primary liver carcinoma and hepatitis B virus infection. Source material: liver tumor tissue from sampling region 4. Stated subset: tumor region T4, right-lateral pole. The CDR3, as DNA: TGTGCCAGCAGTTACTCAGGGTATGGAAAACTGGTTTTT. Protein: CASSYSGYGKLVF.